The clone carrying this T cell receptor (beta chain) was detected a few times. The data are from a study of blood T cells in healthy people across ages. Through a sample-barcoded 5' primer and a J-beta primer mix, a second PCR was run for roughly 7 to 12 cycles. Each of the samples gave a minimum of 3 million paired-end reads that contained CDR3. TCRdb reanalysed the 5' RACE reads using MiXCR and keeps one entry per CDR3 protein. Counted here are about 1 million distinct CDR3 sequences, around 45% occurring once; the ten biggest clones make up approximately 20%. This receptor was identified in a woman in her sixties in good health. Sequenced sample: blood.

CDR3 sequence reads: CSARTVGTNEQYF. For the CDR3, the DNA is TGCAGTGCGCGGACAGTAGGGACAAACGAGCAGTACTTC. The V call is TRBV20-1, the J call TRBJ2-7; possible D gene TRBD1, 6 bases. The CDR3 totals 13 residues. The V gene's germline CDR1 is DFQATT and CDR2 SNEGSKA (reference sequence). The V end was cut by 6 bases, the J end by 5 bases, with 17 bases between.